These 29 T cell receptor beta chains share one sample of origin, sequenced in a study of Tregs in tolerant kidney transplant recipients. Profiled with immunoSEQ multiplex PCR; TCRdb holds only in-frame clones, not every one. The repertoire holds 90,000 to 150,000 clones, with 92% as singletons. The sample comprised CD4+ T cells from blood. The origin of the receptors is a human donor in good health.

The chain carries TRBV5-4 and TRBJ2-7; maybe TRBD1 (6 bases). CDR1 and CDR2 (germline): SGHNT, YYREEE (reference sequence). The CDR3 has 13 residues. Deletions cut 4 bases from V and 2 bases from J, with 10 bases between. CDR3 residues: CASSDGTPYEQYF. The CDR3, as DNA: TGTGCCAGCAGCGACGGGACACCCTACGAGCAGTACTTC.

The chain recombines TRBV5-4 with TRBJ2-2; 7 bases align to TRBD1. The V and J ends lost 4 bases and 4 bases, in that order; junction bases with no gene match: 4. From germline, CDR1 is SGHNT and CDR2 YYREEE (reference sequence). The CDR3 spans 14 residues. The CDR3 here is CASSGRQGTGELFF. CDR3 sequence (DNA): TGTGCCAGCAGCGGTAGACAGGGCACCGGGGAGCTGTTTTTT.

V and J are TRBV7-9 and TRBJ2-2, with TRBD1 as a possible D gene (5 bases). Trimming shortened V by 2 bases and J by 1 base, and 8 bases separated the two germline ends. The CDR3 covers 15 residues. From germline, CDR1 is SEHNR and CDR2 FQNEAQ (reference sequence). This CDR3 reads CASSLQGLNTGELFF. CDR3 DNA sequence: TGTGCCAGCAGCTTACAGGGATTGAACACCGGGGAGCTGTTTTTT.

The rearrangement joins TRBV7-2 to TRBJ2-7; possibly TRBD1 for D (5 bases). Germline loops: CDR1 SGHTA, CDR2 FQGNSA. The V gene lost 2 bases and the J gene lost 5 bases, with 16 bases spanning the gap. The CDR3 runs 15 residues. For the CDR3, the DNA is TGTGCCAGCAGCTTATCCCACGGCAGGGCCCACGAGCAGTACTTC. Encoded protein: CASSLSHGRAHEQYF.

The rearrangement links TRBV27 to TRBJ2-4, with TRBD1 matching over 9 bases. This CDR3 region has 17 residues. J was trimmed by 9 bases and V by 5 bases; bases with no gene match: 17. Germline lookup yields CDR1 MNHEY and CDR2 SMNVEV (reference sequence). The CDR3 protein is CASSPRTGEASVRIQYF. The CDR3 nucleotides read TGTGCCAGCAGTCCCAGGACAGGGGAGGCTTCGGTGCGCATTCAGTACTTC.

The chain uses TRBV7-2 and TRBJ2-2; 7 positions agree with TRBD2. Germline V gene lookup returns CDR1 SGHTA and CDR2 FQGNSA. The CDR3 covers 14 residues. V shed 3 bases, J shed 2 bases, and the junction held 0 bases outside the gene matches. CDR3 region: CASSLGLNTGELFF. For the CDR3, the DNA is TGTGCCAGCAGCTTGGGACTAAACACCGGGGAGCTGTTTTTT.

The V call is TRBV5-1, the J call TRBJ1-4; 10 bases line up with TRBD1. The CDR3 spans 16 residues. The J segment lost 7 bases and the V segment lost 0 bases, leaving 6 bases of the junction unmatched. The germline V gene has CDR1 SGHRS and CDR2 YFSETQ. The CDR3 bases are TGCGCCAGCAGCTTGGGGACAGGGGGATGGAGTGAAAAACTGTTTTTT. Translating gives CASSLGTGGWSEKLFF.

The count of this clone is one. CDR3 nucleotide sequence: TGTGCCAGCAGCGTAGATCCAGGGTCGCTCCCCCAGCATTTT. It encodes CASSVDPGSLPQHF. The V call is TRBV9, the J call TRBJ1-5; D possibly corresponds to TRBD1 (5 bases). The germline CDR1 and CDR2 sequences are SGDLS and YYNGEE. The V and J ends lost 0 bases and 10 bases respectively, with 14 bases between them. The CDR3 runs to 14 residues. The full variable domain, with the rest looked up from reference TRBV9 and TRBJ1-5, is DSGVTQTPKHLITATGQRVTLRCSPRSGDLSVYWYQQSLDQGLQFLIQYYNGEERAKGNILERFSAQQFPDLHSELNLSSLELGDSALYFCASSVDPGSLPQHFGDGTRLSIL.

CDR3 sequence reads: CASSISNPYLNEKLFF. CDR3 bases: TGTGCCAGTAGTATATCGAACCCCTATCTTAATGAAAAACTGTTTTTT. The chain has TRBV19 and TRBJ1-4; D is ambiguous. The germline gives CDR1 LNHDA, CDR2 SQIVND (reference sequence). The V end was cut by 2 bases, the J end by 4 bases, with 14 bases between. The CDR3 consists of 16 residues.

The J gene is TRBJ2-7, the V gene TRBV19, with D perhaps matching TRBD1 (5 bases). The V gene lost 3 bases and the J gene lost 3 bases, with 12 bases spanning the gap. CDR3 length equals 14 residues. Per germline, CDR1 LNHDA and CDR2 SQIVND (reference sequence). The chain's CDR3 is CASSISRQGYEQYF. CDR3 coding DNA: TGTGCCAGTAGTATCTCCCGGCAGGGCTACGAGCAGTACTTC.

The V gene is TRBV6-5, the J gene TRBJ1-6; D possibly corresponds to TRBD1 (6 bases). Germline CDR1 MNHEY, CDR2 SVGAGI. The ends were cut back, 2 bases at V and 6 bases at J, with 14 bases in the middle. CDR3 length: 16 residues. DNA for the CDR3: TGTGCCAGCAGTTACGCAGGACAGTGGAGTAATTCACCCCTCCACTTT. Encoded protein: CASSYAGQWSNSPLHF.

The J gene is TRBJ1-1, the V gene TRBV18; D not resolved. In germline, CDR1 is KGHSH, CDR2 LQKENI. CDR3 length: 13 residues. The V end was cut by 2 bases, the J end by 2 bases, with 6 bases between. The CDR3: CASSPSANTEAFF. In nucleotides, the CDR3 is TGTGCCAGCTCACCATCGGCCAACACTGAAGCTTTCTTT.

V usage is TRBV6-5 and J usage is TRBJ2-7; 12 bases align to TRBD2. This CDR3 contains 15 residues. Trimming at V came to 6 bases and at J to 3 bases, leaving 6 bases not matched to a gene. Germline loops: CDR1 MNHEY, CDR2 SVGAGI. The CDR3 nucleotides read TGTGCCAGCAGCAGGGGACTAGCGGGCAACTACGAGCAGTACTTC. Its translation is CASSRGLAGNYEQYF.

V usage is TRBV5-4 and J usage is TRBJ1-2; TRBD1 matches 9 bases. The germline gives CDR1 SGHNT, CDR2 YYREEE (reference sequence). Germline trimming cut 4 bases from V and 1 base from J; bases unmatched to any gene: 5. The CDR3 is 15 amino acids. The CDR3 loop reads CASSPGDRVNYGYTF. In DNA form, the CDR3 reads TGTGCCAGCAGCCCGGGGGACAGGGTTAACTATGGCTACACCTTC.

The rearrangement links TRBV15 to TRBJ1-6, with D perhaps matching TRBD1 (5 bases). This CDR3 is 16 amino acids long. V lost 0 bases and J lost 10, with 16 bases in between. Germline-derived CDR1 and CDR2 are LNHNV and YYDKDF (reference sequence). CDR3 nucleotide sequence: TGTGCCACCAGCAGAGATCCAGGGCAGTCGGGCTCACCCCTCCACTTT. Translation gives CATSRDPGQSGSPLHF. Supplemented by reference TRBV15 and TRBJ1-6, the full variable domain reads DAMVIQNPRYQVTQFGKPVTLSCSQTLNHNVMYWYQQKSSQAPKLLFHYYDKDFNNEADTPDNFQSRRPNTSFCFLDIRSPGLGDTAMYLCATSRDPGQSGSPLHFGNGTRLTVT.

The CDR3 nucleotides are TGTGCCTGGAGCCACCGCGGGGGGCGTAACTATGGCTACACCTTC. It translates to CAWSHRGGRNYGYTF. The rearrangement links TRBV30 to TRBJ1-2; weak D call: TRBD1 (6 bases). Per germline, CDR1 GTSNPN and CDR2 SVGIG (reference sequence). V was clipped by 3 bases and J by 1 base, with 15 bases between them. The CDR3 covers 15 residues. The variable domain in full, completed from reference TRBV30 and TRBJ1-2, reads SQTIHQWPATLVQPVGSPLSLECTVEGTSNPNLYWYRQAAGRGLQLLFYSVGIGQISSEVPQNLSASRPQDRQFILSSKKLLLSDSGFYLCAWSHRGGRNYGYTFGSGTRLTVV.

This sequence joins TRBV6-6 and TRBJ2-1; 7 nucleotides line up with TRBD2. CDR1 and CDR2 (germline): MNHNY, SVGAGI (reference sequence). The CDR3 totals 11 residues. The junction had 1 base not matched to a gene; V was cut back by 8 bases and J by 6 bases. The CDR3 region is CASGRANEQFF. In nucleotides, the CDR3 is TGTGCCAGCGGGAGGGCCAATGAGCAGTTCTTC.

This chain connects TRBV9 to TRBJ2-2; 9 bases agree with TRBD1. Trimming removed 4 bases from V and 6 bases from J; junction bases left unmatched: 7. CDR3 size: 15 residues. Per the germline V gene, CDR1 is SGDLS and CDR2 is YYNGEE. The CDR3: CASSYMGQGAGELFF. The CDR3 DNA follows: TGTGCCAGCAGCTACATGGGACAGGGAGCCGGGGAGCTGTTTTTT.

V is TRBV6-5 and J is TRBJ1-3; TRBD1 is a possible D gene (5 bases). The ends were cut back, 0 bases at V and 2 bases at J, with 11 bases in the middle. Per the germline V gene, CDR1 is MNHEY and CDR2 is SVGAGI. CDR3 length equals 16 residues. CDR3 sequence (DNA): TGTGCCAGCAGTTACTCTGGGCAGGGCACTGGAAACACCATATATTTT. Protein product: CASSYSGQGTGNTIYF.

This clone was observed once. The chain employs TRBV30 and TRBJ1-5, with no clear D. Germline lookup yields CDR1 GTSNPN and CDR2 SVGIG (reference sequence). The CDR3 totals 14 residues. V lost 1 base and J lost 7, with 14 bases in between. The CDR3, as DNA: TGTGCCTGGAGTGCTGGCTCACTAGTCCAGCCCCAGCATTTT. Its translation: CAWSAGSLVQPQHF.

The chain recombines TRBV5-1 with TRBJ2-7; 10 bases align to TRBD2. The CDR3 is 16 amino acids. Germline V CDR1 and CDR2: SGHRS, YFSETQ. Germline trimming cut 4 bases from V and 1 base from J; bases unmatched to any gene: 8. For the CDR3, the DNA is TGCGCCAGCAGCCTCGGACTAGCGGACATTTCCTACGAGCAGTACTTC. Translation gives CASSLGLADISYEQYF.

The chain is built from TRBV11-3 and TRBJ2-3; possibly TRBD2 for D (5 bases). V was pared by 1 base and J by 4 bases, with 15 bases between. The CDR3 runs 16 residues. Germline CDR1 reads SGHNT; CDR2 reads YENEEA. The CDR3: CASSLGRAGISDTQYF. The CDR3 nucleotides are TGTGCCAGCAGCTTAGGAAGGGCGGGTATCTCAGATACGCAGTATTTT.

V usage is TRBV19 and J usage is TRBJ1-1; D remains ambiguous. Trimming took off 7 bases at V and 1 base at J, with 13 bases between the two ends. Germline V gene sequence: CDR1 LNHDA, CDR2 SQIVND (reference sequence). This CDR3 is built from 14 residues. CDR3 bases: TGTGCCAGTAAAAGGGCCGTAGGGAACACTGAAGCTTTCTTT. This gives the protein CASKRAVGNTEAFF.

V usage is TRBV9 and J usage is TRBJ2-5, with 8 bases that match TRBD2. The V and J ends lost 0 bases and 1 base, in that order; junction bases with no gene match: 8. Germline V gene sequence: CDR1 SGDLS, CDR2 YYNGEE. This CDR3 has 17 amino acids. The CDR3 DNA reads TGTGCCAGCAGCGTAGGCGGGAGCGGGGGTCGCCAAGAGACCCAGTACTTC. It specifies CASSVGGSGGRQETQYF. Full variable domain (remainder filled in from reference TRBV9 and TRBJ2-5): DSGVTQTPKHLITATGQRVTLRCSPRSGDLSVYWYQQSLDQGLQFLIQYYNGEERAKGNILERFSAQQFPDLHSELNLSSLELGDSALYFCASSVGGSGGRQETQYFGPGTRLLVL.

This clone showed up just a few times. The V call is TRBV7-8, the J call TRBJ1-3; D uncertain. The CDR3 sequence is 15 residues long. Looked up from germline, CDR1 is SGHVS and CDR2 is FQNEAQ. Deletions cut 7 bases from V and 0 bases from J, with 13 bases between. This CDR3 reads CASMDGLYSGNTIYF. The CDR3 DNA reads TGTGCCAGCATGGATGGTCTCTACTCTGGAAACACCATATATTTT.

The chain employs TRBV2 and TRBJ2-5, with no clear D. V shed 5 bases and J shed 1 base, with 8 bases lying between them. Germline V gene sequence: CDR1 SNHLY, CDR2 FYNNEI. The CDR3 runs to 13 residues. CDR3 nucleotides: TGTGCCAGCAGTCGTCTTGTCCAAGAGACCCAGTACTTC. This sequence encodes CASSRLVQETQYF.

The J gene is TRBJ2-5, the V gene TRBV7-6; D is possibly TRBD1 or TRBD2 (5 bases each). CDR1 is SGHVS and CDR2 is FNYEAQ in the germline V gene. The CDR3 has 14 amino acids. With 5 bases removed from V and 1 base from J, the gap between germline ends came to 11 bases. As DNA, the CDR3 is TGTGCCAGCAGCATCGTCGGGGCCCAAGAGACCCAGTACTTC. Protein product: CASSIVGAQETQYF.

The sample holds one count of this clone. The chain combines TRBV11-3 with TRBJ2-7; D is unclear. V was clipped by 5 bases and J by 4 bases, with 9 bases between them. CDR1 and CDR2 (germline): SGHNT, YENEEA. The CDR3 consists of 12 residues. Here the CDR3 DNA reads TGTGCCAGCAGCCCCCTGGTTTACGAGCAGTACTTC. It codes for CASSPLVYEQYF.

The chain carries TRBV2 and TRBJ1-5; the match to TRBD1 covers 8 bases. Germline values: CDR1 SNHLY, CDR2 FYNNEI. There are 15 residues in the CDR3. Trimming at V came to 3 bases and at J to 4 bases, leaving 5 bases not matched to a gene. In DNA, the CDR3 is TGTGCCAGCAGTGACCGGACAGGGTGGAATCAGCCCCAGCATTTT. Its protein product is CASSDRTGWNQPQHF.